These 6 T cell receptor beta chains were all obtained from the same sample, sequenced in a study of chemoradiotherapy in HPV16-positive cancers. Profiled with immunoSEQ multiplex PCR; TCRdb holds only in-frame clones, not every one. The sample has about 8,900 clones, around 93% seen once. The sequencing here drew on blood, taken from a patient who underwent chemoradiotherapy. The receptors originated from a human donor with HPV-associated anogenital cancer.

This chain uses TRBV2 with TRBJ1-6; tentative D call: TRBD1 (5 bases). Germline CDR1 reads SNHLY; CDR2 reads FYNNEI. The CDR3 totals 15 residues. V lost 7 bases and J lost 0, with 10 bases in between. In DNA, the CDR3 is TGTGCCAGCATTTACAGGAACTCCTATAATTCACCCCTCCACTTT. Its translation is CASIYRNSYNSPLHF.

The CDR3 bases are TGTGCCAGCAGTATCTTCGTTTCGGGGGAGCTGTTTTTT. Translation: CASSIFVSGELFF. The chain recombines TRBV27 with TRBJ2-2; D not certain. The V and J ends lost 5 bases and 8 bases respectively, with 12 bases between them. Germline V gene sequence: CDR1 MNHEY, CDR2 SMNVEV (reference sequence). CDR3 length: 13 residues.

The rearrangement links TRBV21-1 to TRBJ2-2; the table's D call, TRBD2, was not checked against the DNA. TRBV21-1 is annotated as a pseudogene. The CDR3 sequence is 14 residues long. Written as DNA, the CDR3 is TGTGCCAGCAGCTCAACGGATTACACCGGGGGGCTGTTTTTT. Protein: CASSSTDYTGGLFF.

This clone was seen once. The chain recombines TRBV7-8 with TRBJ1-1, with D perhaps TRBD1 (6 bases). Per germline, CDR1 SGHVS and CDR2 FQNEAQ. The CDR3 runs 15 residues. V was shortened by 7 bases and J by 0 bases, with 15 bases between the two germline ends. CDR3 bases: TGTGCCAGCAACTCAGGGGTAAATGTGAACACTGAAGCTTTCTTT. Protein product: CASNSGVNVNTEAFF.

CDR3 coding DNA: TGTGCCAGCAGCCCCCGCCGGGACAGGGCTCTGTGGGGCTATGGCTACACCTTC. This translates into CASSPRRDRALWGYGYTF. V and J are TRBV7-8 and TRBJ1-2, with TRBD1 matching 9 bases. The length of the CDR3 is 18 residues. Germline CDR1 is SGHVS and CDR2 is FQNEAQ. V lost 5 bases and J lost 4; bases outside the gene matches: 17.

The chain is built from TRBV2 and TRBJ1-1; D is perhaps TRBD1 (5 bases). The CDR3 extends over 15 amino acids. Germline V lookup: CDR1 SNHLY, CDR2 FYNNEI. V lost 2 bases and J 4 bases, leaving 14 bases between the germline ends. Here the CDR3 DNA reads TGTGCCAGCAGTGAAAGTACAGGTAGGGGCACTGAAGCTTTCTTT. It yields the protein CASSESTGRGTEAFF.